These T cell receptor beta chains were read from a single sample in a study of CD4+ T cells in melanoma. TCRdb's table, derived via immunoSEQ multiplex PCR, lists solely in-frame clones and lacks some. The sample lists approximately 9,700 clones; roughly 80% were seen once. Sequencing was done on a sample of cells from a culture (not recorded whether cultured in vitro). The receptors shown here come from a human donor with melanoma. CDR3s leave out the opening cysteine and the closing phenylalanine or tryptophan. The order of the fields is V gene, J gene, CDR3 length, CDR3 protein.

>TRBV7-3|TRBJ2-6|14
ASSLFPRGQDNVLT
>TRBV5-1|TRBJ1-4|13
ASSFSGTVNEKLF
>TRBV7-9|TRBJ1-4|13
ASSRIGTGDEKLF
>TRBV10-2|TRBJ1-1|12
ASSWGRMNTEAF
>TRBV7-9|TRBJ2-5|13
ASSFGWGLQETQY
>TRBV5-1|TRBJ1-5|13
ASSLDGQFNQPQH
>TRBV7-8|TRBJ2-7|12
ASSLRDRAYEQY
>TRBV7-9|TRBJ1-1|10
ASSPGRAGAF
>TRBV2|TRBJ1-2|11
ASSESVVYGYT
>TRBV15|TRBJ1-5|12
ATSRDSGNQPQH
>TRBV30|TRBJ1-4|13
AWSLTGGLEQKLF
>TRBV7-3|TRBJ1-2|17
ASSLTRPGQGTLGLDYT
>TRBV5-5|TRBJ1-2|11
ASSLSVNYGYT
>TRBV30|TRBJ1-2|11
AWSVPGLVGYT
>TRBV6-5|TRBJ2-1|13
ASRASRGAYNEQF
>TRBV7-9|TRBJ1-1|12
ASSLVGGGTEAF
>TRBV4-1|TRBJ1-1|11
ASSHLVRPEAF
>TRBV2|TRBJ1-6|14
ASNGEHQASNSPLH
>TRBV9|TRBJ2-3|15
ASSVGVGGGRTDTQY
>TRBV30|TRBJ2-7|13
ACRGPGTGLGEQY
>TRBV6-4|TRBJ2-3|14
ASSLWYGQGTDTQY
>TRBV4-1|TRBJ2-4|13
ASSLGQGEEDIQY
>TRBV7-9|TRBJ1-2|10
ASSLPGRPSS
>TRBV7-9|TRBJ1-3|14
ASTHSDGSSGNTIY
>TRBV3-1/TRBV3-2|TRBJ2-1|13
ASSQAGDRGREQF
>TRBV3-1/TRBV3-2|TRBJ1-4|14
ASSHWGQGVNEKLF
>TRBV2|TRBJ1-1|11
ASSEANQPEAF
>TRBV30|TRBJ2-5|12
AWSRNGWQETQY
>TRBV7-9|TRBJ2-7|11
ASSLGSGVTQY
>TRBV30|TRBJ1-3|12
AWSGGTGINTIY
>TRBV30|TRBJ2-1|10
AWSVSRWEQF
>TRBV5-4|TRBJ2-7|11
ASSPRSSYEQY
>TRBV20-1|TRBJ2-1|11
SASVGHDSEQF
>TRBV5-1|TRBJ2-1|13
ASSLSKSSYNEQF
>TRBV5-1|TRBJ1-1|14
ASSLSGQGRWTEAF
>TRBV5-1|TRBJ1-1|12
ASSFDRLNTEAF
>TRBV7-2|TRBJ1-2|13
ASSLGSGLDYGYT
>TRBV11-2|TRBJ2-3|11
ATGTRSTDTQY
>TRBV29-1|TRBJ2-2|12
SVGRTANTGELF
>TRBV5-4|TRBJ2-1|12
ASSKGGEGGEQF
>TRBV5-1|TRBJ1-1|12
ASSLTPVNTEAF
>TRBV2|TRBJ2-3|13
ASSATRSSTDTQY
>TRBV7-9|TRBJ1-6|13
ASRSVRRGDSPLH
>TRBV5-1|TRBJ1-5|13
ASSSGDGENQPQH
>TRBV7-9|TRBJ2-7|13
ASSLGKGKSYEQY
>TRBV4-2|TRBJ1-6|15
ASSQGAGDSYNSPLH
>TRBV5-6|TRBJ2-1|11
ASSLLKTAEQF
>TRBV10-1|TRBJ2-5|12
ASSESQGKETQY
>TRBV11-2|TRBJ2-5|11
ASSPRSKETQY
>TRBV19|TRBJ1-1|13
ASSTGWRENTEAF
>TRBV6-6|TRBJ1-1|12
ASREQGPGTEAF
>TRBV6-6|TRBJ1-5|11
ASHTEPGMPQH
>TRBV12-3/TRBV12-4|TRBJ1-4|11
ASSKGSNEKLF
>TRBV7-8|TRBJ2-7|12
ASSLGPTVYEQY